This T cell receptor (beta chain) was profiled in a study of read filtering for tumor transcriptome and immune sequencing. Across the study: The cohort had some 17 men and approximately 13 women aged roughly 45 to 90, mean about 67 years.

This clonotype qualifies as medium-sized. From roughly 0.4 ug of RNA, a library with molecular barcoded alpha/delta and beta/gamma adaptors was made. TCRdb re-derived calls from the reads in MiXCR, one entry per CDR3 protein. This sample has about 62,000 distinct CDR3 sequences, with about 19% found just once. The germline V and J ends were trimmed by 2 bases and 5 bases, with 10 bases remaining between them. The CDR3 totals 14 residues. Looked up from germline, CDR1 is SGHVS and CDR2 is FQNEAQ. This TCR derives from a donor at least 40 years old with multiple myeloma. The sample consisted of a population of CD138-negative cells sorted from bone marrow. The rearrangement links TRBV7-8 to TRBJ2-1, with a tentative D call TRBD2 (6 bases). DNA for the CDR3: TGTGCCAGCAGCTTAAGTTCGGGAGACAATGAGCAGTTCTTC. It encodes CASSLSSGDNEQFF.